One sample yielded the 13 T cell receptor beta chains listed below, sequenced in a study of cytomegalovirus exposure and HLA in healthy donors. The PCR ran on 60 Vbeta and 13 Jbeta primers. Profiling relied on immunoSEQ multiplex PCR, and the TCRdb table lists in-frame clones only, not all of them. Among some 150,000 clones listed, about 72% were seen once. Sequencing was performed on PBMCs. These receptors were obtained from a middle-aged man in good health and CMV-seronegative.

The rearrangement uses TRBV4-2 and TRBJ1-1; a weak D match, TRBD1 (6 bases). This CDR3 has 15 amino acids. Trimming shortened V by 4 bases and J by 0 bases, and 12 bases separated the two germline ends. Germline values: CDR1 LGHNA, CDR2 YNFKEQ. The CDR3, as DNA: TGTGCCAGCAGCCCGCGGACAGTTTTGAACACTGAAGCTTTCTTT. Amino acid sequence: CASSPRTVLNTEAFF.

This CDR3 is CASRVWGRLEWRQYF. In DNA form, the CDR3 reads TGTGCCTCCCGTGTTTGGGGCAGGTTGGAATGGAGGCAGTACTTC. The chain couples TRBV30 to TRBJ2-7, with D possibly TRBD1 on 5 matching bases. The CDR3 covers 15 residues. V gave up 7 bases and J gave up 9 bases, with 28 bases separating them. Germline V CDR1 and CDR2: GTSNPN, SVGIG (reference sequence).

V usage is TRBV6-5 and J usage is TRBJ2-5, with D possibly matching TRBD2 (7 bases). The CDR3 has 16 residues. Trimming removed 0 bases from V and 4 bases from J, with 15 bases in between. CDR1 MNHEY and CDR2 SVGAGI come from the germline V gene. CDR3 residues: CASSYSGGAGAETQYF. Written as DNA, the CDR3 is TGTGCCAGCAGTTACTCGGGCGGGGCGGGGGCAGAGACCCAGTACTTC.

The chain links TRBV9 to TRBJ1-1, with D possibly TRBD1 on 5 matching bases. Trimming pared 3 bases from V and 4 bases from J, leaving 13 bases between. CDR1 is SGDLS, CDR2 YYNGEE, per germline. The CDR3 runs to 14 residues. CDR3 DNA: TGTGCCAGCAGCGAACAGGAAGACGGCACTGAAGCTTTCTTT. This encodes CASSEQEDGTEAFF.

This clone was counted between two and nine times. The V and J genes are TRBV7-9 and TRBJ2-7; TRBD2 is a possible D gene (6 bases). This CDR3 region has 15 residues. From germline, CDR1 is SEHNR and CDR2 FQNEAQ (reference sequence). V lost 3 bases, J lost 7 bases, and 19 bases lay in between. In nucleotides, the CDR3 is TGTGCCAGCAGCTTGGGGGAGGAACTTCCCAGGGAGCAGTACTTC. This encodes CASSLGEELPREQYF.

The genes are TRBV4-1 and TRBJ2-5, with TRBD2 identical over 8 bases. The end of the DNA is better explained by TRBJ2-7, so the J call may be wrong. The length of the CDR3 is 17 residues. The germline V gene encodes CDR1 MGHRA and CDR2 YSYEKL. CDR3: CASSQVTSGRGTYEQYF. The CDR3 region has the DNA TGCGCCAGCAGCCAAGTTACGAGCGGGAGAGGGACCTACGAGCAGTACTTC.

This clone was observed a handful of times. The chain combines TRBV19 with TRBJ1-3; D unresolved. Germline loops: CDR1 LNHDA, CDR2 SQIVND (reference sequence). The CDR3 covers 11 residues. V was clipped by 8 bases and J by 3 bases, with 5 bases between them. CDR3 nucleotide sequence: TGTGCCAGTTCTGTTGGAAACACCATATATTTT. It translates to CASSVGNTIYF.

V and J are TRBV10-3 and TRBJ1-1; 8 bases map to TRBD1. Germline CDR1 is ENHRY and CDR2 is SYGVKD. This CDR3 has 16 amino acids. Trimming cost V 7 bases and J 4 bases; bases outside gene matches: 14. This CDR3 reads CAITENPGQGVTEAFF. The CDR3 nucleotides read TGTGCCATCACCGAAAATCCAGGACAGGGTGTCACTGAAGCTTTCTTT.

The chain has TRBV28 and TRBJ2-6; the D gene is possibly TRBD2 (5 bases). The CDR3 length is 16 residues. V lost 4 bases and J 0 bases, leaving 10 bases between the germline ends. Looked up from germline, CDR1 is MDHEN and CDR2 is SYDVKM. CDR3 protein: CASSYNAGSGANVLTF. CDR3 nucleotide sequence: TGTGCCAGCAGTTACAATGCGGGCTCTGGGGCCAACGTCCTGACTTTC.

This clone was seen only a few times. This chain's CDR3 is CASSESGSPYEQYF. DNA of the CDR3: TGTGCCAGCAGTGAATCGGGAAGTCCCTACGAGCAGTACTTC. This chain connects TRBV2 to TRBJ2-7; maybe TRBD2 (5 bases). Trimming left V 2 bases short and J 2 bases short, with 10 bases between. Germline V CDR1 and CDR2: SNHLY, FYNNEI. The CDR3 length is 14 residues.

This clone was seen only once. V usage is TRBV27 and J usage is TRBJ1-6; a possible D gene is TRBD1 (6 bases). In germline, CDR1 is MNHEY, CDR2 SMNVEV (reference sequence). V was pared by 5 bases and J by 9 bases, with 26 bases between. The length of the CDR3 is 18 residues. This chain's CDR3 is CASSQLTGSSSRGSPLHF. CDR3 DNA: TGTGCCAGCAGTCAACTAACAGGGTCCTCTTCTAGGGGTTCACCCCTCCACTTT.

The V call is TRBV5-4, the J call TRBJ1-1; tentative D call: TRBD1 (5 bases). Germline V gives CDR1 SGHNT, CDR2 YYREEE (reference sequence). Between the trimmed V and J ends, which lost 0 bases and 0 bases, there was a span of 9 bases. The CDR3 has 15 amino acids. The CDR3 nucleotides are TGTGCCAGCAGCTTGGCCGGGGGTTTGAACACTGAAGCTTTCTTT. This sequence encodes CASSLAGGLNTEAFF.

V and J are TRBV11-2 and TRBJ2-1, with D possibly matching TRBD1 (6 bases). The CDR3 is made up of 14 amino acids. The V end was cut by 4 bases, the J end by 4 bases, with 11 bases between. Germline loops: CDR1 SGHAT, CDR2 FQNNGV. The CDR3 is CASSYQDRYNEQFF. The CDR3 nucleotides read TGTGCCAGCAGCTACCAGGACAGATACAATGAGCAGTTCTTC.